Listed here is a single T cell receptor beta chain. This sample stems from a study of blood T cell repertoires in COVID-19. Study information: Both acute and convalescent COVID-19 samples were obtained from the United States, Italy and Spain. The cDNA or gDNA used as material had been derived from T cells, B-cell-depleted T cells, or PBMCs.

Authors' data handling: Nucleated cell number was recorded as an estimate derived from reference gene primer amplification. Some clones are missing from TCRdb's copy, which holds only in-frame ones; the method was immunoSEQ multiplex PCR. That table supplies the V and J calls and clone size; D and trimming were determined from the DNA. The sample contains some 130,000 clones, approximately 90% of which appear only once. The V gene's germline CDR1 is SGDLS and CDR2 YYNGEE. Trimming at V came to 4 bases and at J to 3 bases, leaving 9 bases not matched to a gene. There are 16 residues in the CDR3. Sequenced input: peripheral blood. The chain is built from TRBV9 and TRBJ2-3, with 9 bases matching TRBD1. The TCR was taken from a man aged 65-85 years with active COVID-19. The CDR3: CASSPRTGASTDTQYF. For the CDR3, the DNA is TGTGCCAGCAGCCCACGGACAGGGGCAAGTACAGATACGCAGTATTTT.